Sequencing of this T cell receptor (beta chain) was carried out in a study of CD8+ T cells in alopecia areata. Study summary: A regimen of oral tofacitinib, 5 to 10 mg twice daily, was given to treated patients. Study outcomes and limitations: Relative to mice, TCR sharing across patients was less clear, a difference possibly HLA-related.

This CDR3 comprises 14 residues. The V gene's germline CDR1 is MNHEY and CDR2 SMNVEV (reference sequence). V shed 7 bases and J shed 1 base, with 10 bases lying between them. Reverse transcribed after extraction, RNA yielded cDNA as the sequencing template. Sequencing was performed with immunoSEQ multiplex PCR; in TCRdb, only in-frame clones are kept and a portion is missing. The data show 120,000 to 150,000 clones, around 87% seen once. Note on this clone: The antigen remains undetermined.

CD4+ and CD8+ T cells were sorted from PBMCs stained for CD3, CD4 and CD8. The specimen comprised CD8+ T cells sorted from blood, sampled at week 0. The J gene is TRBJ2-2, the V gene TRBV27, with D possibly matching TRBD1 (5 bases). The receptor's source is a human donor with alopecia areata. The CDR3 sequence: CASTQGGNTGELFF. The CDR3 nucleotides read TGTGCCAGCACCCAGGGCGGGAACACCGGGGAGCTGTTTTTT.